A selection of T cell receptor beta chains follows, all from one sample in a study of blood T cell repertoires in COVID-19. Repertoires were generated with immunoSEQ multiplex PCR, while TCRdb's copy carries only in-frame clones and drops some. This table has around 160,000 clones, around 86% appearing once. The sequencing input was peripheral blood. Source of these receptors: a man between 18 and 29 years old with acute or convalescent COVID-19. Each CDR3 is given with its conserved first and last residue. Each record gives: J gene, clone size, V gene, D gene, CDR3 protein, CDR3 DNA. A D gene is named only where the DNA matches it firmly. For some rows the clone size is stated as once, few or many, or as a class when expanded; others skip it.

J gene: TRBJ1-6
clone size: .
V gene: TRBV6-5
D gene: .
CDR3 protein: CASSYSGNAYNSPLHF
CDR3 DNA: TGTGCCAGCAGTTATTCAGGAAACGCCTATAATTCACCCCTCCACTTT

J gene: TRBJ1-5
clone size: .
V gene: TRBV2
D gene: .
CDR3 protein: CASTLITGTGQPQHF
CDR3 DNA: TGTGCCAGCACCTTAATAACAGGAACAGGTCAGCCCCAGCATTTT

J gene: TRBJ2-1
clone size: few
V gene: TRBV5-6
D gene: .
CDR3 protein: CASSLGGLNEQFF
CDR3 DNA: TGTGCCAGCAGCTTGGGTGGGCTCAATGAGCAGTTCTTC

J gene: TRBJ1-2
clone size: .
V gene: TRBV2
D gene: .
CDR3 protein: CASSTDREGDGYTF
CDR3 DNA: TGTGCCAGCAGTACCGACCGCGAGGGAGATGGCTACACCTTC

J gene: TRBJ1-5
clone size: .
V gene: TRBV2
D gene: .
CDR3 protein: CASSELYSNQPQHF
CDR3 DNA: TGTGCCAGCAGTGAGTTATATAGCAATCAGCCCCAGCATTTT

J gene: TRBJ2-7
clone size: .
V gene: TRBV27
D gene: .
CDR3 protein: CASRSTGRLGEQYF
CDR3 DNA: TGTGCCAGCCGATCGACAGGGAGGTTGGGTGAGCAGTACTTC

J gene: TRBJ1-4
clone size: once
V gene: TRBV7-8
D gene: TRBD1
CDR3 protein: CASSLVTGGGEKLFF
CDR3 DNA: TGTGCCAGCAGCTTAGTCACAGGGGGAGGTGAAAAACTGTTTTTT

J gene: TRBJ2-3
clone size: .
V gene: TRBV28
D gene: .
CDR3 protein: CASSLLALAPDTQYF
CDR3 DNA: TGTGCCAGCAGTTTATTAGCGTTAGCCCCAGATACGCAGTATTTT

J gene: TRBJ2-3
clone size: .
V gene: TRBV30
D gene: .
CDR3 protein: CAWSVLTESTDTQYF
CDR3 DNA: TGTGCCTGGAGTGTACTGACAGAAAGCACAGATACGCAGTATTTT

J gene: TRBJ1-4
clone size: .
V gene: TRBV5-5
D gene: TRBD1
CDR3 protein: CASSEWDSHTTNEKLFF
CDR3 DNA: TGTGCCAGCAGCGAGTGGGACAGCCATACAACTAATGAAAAACTGTTTTTT

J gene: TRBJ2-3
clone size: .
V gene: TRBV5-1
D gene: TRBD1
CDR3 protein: CASSGIQGQVTDTQYF
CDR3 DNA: TGCGCCAGCAGCGGGATCCAAGGACAGGTCACAGATACGCAGTATTTT

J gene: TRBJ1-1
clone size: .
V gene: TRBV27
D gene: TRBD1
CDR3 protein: CASSLVQGVRTEAFF
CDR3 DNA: TGTGCCAGCAGTCTCGTACAGGGGGTTCGAACTGAAGCTTTCTTT

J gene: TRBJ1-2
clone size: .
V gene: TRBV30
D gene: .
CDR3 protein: CACRRGGQGYTF
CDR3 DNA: TGTGCCTGCCGGAGGGGGGGCCAAGGCTACACCTTC

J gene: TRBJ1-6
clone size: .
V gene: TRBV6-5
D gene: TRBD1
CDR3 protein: CASSYNGQGGSPLHF
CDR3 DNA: TGTGCCAGCAGTTACAATGGACAGGGAGGTTCACCCCTCCACTTT

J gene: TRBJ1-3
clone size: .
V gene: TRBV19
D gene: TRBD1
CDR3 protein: CASSPWGDSSGNTIYF
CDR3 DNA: TGTGCCAGTAGCCCATGGGGGGACAGCTCTGGAAACACCATATATTTT

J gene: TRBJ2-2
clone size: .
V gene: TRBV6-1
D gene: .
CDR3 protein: CASSENRVPITGELFF
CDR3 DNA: TGTGCCAGCAGTGAGAACAGGGTTCCTATCACCGGGGAGCTGTTTTTT

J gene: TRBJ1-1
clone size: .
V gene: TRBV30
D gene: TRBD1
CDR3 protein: CAYKTGQGNTEAFF
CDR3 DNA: TGTGCCTACAAAACGGGACAGGGCAACACTGAAGCTTTCTTT

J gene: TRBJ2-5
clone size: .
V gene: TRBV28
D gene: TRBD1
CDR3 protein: CAAWGTDQTQYF
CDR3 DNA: TGTGCCGCATGGGGGACAGACCAGACCCAGTACTTC

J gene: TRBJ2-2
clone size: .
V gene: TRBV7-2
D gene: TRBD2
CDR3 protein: CASSLGMGRGLTGELFF
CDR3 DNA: TGTGCCAGCAGCTTAGGGATGGGGAGGGGTTTAACCGGGGAGCTGTTTTTT

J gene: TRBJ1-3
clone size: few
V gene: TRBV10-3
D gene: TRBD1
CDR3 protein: CATTGGVGNTIYF
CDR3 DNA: TGTGCCACCACAGGGGGCGTGGGAAACACCATATATTTT

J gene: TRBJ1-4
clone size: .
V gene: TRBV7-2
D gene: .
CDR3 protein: CASSFSRGEQGRKLFF
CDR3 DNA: TGTGCCAGCAGCTTCTCTAGAGGGGAACAGGGCCGAAAACTGTTTTTT

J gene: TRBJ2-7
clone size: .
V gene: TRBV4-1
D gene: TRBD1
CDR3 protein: CASSPRARQGIMSYEQYF
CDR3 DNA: TGCGCCAGCAGCCCACGGGCGCGACAGGGGATAATGTCCTACGAGCAGTACTTC

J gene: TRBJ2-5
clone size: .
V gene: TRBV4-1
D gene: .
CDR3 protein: CASSPSALGGEETQYF
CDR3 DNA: TGCGCCAGCAGCCCCAGCGCTCTAGGAGGAGAAGAGACCCAGTACTTC

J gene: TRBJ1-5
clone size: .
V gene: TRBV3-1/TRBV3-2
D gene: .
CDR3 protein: CASSQGNSPGNQPQHF
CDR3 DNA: TGTGCCAGCAGCCAAGGGAACTCCCCAGGTAATCAGCCCCAGCATTTT

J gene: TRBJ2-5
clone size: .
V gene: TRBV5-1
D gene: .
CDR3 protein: CASSPRSETQYF
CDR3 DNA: TGCGCCAGCAGCCCCCGAAGCGAGACCCAGTACTTC

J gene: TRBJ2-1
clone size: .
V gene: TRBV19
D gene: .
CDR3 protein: CASTPPNYNEQFF
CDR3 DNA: TGTGCCAGTACCCCCCCCAACTACAATGAGCAGTTCTTC

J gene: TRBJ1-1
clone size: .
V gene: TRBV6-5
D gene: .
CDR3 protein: CASTTSWSGYTEAFF
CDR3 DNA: TGTGCCAGCACCACTTCGTGGAGTGGGTACACTGAAGCTTTCTTT

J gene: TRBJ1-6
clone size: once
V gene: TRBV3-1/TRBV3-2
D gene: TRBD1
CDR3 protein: CASSQGAGGINSPLHF
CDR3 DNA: TGTGCCAGCAGCCAAGGTGCAGGGGGCATCAATTCACCCCTCCACTTT

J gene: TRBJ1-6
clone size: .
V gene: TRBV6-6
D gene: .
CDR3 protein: CASSYSPLHNSPLHF
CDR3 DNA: TGTGCCAGCAGTTATAGTCCGCTTCATAATTCACCCCTCCACTTT

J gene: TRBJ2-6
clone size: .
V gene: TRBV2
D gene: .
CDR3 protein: CASQEDSGANVLTF
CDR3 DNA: TGTGCCAGCCAAGAGGACTCTGGGGCCAACGTCCTGACTTTC

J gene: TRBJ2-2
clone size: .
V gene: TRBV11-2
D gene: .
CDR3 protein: CASSFLGANTGELFF
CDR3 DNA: TGTGCCAGCAGCTTTTTAGGGGCGAACACCGGGGAGCTGTTTTTT

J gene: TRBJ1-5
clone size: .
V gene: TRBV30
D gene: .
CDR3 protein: CAWSVRENQPQHF
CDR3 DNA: TGTGCCTGGAGTGTAAGAGAAAATCAGCCCCAGCATTTT

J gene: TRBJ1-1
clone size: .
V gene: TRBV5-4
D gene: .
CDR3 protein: CASSIEFRVSSTEAFF
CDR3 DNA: TGTGCCAGCAGCATAGAGTTCAGGGTTTCGAGCACTGAAGCTTTCTTT

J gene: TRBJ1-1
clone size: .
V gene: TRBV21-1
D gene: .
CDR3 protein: CASSKVPGQRSFSNTEAFF
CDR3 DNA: TGTGCCAGCAGCAAAGTTCCGGGACAGAGAAGCTTCTCGAACACTGAAGCTTTCTTT

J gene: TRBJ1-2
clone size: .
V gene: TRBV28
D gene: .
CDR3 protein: CASSSPRVNRYGYTF
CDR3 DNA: TGTGCCAGCAGTTCCCCCAGGGTTAATAGGTATGGCTACACCTTC